This paragraph reports one T cell receptor beta chain. No antigen is known for it. The data belong to a study of Ad26.COV2.S vaccination and SARS-CoV-2 variants. The protocol was immunoSEQ multiplex PCR, while the TCRdb copy is restricted to in-frame clones and leaves out a portion. The sample contains over 110,000 clones, approximately 90% of which appear only once. Findings and limits, study-wide: It is possible that the TCR breadth and depth analyses underestimated the total T cell responses. Spike-specific TCR breadth was greater after Ad26.COV2.S than placebo. CD8+ and CD4+ T cells specific for spike reportedly responded with substantial breadth after vaccination. Researchers reported similar non-spike TCR breadth in vaccine and placebo recipients.

This CDR3 has 17 amino acids. Germline V gene sequence: CDR1 LGHDT, CDR2 YNNKEL (reference sequence). The V and J ends lost 5 bases and 5 bases respectively, with 21 bases between them. Sequencing used peripheral blood, obtained after recovery from COVID-19. This sequence originates from a human donor who had recovered from COVID-19. This chain links TRBV3-1 (or the pseudogene TRBV3-2) with TRBJ2-2; D is perhaps TRBD2 (6 bases). The CDR3 bases are TGTGCCAGCAGCGCGTCCCGACCGGGACTGCAAACCGGGGAGCTGTTTTTT. Translating gives CASSASRPGLQTGELFF.